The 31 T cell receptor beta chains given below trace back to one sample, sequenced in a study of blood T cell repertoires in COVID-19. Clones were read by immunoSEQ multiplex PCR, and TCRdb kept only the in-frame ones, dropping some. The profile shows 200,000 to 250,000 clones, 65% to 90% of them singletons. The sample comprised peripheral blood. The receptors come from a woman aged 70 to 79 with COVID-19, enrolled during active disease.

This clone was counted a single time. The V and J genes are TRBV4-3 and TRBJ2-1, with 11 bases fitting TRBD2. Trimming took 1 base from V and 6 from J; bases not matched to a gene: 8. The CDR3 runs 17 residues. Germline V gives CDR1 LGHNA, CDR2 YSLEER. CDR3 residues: CASSQGIAGGPGNEQFF. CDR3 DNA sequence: TGCGCCAGCAGCCAAGGGATAGCGGGAGGGCCTGGCAATGAGCAGTTCTTC.

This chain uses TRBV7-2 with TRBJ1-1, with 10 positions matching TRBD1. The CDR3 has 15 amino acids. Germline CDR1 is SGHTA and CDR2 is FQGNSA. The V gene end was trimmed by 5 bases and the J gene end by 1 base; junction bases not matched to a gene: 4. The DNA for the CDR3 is TGTGCCAGCAGCCAGGACAGGGGGTCGAACACTGAAGCTTTCTTT. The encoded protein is CASSQDRGSNTEAFF.

CDR3 in DNA: TGTGCCTTACATCAAGGGGGGGGGCTCTACTATGGCTACACCTTC. Amino acid sequence: CALHQGGGLYYGYTF. This chain joins TRBV30 and TRBJ1-2, with D perhaps TRBD1 (6 bases). The V gene's germline CDR1 is GTSNPN and CDR2 SVGIG (reference sequence). CDR3 size: 15 residues. Deletions cut 7 bases from V and 3 bases from J, with 21 bases between.

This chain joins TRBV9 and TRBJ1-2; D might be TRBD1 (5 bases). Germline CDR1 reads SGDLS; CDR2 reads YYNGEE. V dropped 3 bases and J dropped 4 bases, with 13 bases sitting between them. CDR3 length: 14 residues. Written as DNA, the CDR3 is TGTGCCAGCAGCGACACTGTAAGGGGCTATGGCTACACCTTC. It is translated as CASSDTVRGYGYTF.

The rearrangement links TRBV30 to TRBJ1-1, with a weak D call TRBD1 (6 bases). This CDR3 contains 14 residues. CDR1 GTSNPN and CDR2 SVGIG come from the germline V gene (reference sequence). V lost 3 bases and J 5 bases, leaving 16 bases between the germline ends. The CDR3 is CAWRVEGVGTEAFF. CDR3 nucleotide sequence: TGTGCCTGGAGGGTCGAGGGGGTGGGAACTGAAGCTTTCTTT.

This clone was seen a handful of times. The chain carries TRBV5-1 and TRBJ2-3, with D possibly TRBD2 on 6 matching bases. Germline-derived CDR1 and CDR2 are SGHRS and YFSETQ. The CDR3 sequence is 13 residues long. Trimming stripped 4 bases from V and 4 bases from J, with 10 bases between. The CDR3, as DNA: TGCGCCAGCAGCGGGACTGCGTCAGATACGCAGTATTTT. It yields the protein CASSGTASDTQYF.

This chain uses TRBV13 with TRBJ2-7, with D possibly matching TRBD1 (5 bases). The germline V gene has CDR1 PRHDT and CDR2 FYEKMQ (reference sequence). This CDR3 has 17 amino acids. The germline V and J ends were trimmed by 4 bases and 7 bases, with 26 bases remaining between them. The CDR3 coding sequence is TGTGCCAGCAGCTCCAAATACCTCAGGGTACAGCTCGGGGAGCAGTACTTC. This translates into CASSSKYLRVQLGEQYF.

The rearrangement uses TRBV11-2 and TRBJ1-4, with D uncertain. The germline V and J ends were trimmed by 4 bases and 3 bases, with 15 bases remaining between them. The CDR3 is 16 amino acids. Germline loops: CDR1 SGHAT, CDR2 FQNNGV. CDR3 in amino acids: CASSSTMLRANEKLFF. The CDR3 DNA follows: TGTGCCAGCAGCTCGACTATGTTGAGGGCTAATGAAAAACTGTTTTTT.

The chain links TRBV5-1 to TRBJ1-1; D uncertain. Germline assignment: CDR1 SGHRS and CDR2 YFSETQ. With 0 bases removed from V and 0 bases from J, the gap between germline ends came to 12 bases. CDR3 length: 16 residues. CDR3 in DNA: TGCGCCAGCAGCTTGGCAGGAGGGTACATGAACACTGAAGCTTTCTTT. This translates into CASSLAGGYMNTEAFF. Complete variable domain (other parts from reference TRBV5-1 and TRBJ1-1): KAGVTQTPRYLIKTRGQQVTLSCSPISGHRSVSWYQQTPGQGLQFLFEYFSETQRNKGNFPGRFSGRQFSNSRSEMNVSTLELGDSALYLCASSLAGGYMNTEAFFGQGTRLTVV.

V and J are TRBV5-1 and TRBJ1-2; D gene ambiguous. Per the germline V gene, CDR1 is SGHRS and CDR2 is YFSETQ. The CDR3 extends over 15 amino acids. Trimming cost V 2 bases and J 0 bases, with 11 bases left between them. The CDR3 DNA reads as TGCGCCAGCAGCTTCGTCGCCACAACTAACTATGGCTACACCTTC. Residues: CASSFVATTNYGYTF.

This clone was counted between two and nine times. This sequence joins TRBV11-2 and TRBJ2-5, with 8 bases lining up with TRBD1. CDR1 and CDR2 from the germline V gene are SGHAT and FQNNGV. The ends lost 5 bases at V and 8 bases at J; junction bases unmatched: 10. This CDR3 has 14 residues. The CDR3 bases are TGTGCCAGCAGCACCCGACAGGGGACTCCCACCCAGTACTTC. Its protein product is CASSTRQGTPTQYF.

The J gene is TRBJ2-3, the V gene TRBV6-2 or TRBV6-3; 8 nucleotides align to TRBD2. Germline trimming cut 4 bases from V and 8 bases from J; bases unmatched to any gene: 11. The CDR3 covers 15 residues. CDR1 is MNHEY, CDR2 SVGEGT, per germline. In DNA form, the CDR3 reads TGTGCCAGCAGTTCCCCGGGACTAGTGTTGCGTACGCAGTATTTT. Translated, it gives CASSSPGLVLRTQYF.

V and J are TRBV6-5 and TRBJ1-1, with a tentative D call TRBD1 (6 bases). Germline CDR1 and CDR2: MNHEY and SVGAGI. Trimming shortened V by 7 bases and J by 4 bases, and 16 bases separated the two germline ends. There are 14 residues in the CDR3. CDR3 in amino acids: CASTVRIGGTEAFF. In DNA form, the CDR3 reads TGTGCCAGCACCGTACGGATAGGGGGCACTGAAGCTTTCTTT.

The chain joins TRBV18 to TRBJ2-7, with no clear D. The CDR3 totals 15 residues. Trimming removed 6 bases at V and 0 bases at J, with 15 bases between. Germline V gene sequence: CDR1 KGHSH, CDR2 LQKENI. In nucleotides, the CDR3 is TGTGCCAGCTCCGCGTCAAGTGCTAGCTCCTACGAGCAGTACTTC. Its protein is CASSASSASSYEQYF.

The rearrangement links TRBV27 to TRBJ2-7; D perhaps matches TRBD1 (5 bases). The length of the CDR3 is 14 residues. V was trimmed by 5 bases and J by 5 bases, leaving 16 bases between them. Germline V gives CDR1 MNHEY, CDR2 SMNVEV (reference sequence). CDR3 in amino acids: CASSVWGSPHEQYF. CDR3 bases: TGTGCCAGCAGTGTTTGGGGCTCTCCCCACGAGCAGTACTTC.

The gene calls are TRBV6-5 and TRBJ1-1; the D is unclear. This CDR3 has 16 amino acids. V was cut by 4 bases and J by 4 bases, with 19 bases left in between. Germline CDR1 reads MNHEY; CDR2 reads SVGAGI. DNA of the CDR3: TGTGCCAGCAGTTTTCAAATCCCGGAAGCGGGCACTGAAGCTTTCTTT. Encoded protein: CASSFQIPEAGTEAFF.

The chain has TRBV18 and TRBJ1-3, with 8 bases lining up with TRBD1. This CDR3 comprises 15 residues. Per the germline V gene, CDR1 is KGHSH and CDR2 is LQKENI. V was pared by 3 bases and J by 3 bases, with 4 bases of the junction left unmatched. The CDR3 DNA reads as TGTGCCAGCTCACCCATACAGGGGGATGGAAACACCATATATTTT. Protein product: CASSPIQGDGNTIYF.

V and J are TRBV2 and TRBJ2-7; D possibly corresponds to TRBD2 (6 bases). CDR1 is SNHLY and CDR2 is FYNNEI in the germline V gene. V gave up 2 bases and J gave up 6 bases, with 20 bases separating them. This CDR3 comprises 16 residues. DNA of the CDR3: TGTGCCAGCAGTGAAAAGTACGGGGGAGTTGAGGGCGAGCAGTACTTC. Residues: CASSEKYGGVEGEQYF. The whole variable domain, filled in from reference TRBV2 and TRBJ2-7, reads EPEVTQTPSHQVTQMGQEVILRCVPISNHLYFYWYRQILGQKVEFLVSFYNNEISEKSEIFDDQFSVERPDGSNFTLKIRSTKLEDSAMYFCASSEKYGGVEGEQYFGPGTRLTVT.

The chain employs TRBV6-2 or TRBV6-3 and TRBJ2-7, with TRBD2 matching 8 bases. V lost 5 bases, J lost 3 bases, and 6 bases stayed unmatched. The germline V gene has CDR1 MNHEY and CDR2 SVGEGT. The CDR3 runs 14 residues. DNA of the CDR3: TGTGCCAGCAGTCCGGCGGGGGGAAACTACGAGCAGTACTTC. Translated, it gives CASSPAGGNYEQYF.

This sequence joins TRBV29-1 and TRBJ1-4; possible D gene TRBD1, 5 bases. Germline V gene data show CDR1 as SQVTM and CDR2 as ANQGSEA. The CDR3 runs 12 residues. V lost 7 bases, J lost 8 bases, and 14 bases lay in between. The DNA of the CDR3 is TGCAGCGGTGGTCCGGCAGGGGAAAAACTGTTTTTT. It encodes CSGGPAGEKLFF.

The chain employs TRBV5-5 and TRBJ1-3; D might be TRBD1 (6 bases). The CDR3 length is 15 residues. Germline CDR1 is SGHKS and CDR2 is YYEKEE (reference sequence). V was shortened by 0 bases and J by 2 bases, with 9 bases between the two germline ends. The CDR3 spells CASSLAPGAGNTIYF. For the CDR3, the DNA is TGTGCCAGCAGCTTGGCTCCAGGGGCTGGAAACACCATATATTTT. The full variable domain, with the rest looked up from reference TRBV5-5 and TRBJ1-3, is DAGVTQSPTHLIKTRGQQVTLRCSPISGHKSVSWYQQVLGQGPQFIFQYYEKEERGRGNFPDRFSARQFPNYSSELNVNALLLGDSALYLCASSLAPGAGNTIYFGEGSWLTVV.

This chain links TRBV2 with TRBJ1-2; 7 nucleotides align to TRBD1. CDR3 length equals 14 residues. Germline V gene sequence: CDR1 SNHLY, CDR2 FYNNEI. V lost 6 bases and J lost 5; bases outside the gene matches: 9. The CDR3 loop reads CASSKQGYNYGYTF. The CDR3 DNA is TGTGCCAGCAGCAAACAGGGGTATAATTATGGCTACACCTTC. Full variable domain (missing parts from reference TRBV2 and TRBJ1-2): EPEVTQTPSHQVTQMGQEVILRCVPISNHLYFYWYRQILGQKVEFLVSFYNNEISEKSEIFDDQFSVERPDGSNFTLKIRSTKLEDSAMYFCASSKQGYNYGYTFGSGTRLTVV.

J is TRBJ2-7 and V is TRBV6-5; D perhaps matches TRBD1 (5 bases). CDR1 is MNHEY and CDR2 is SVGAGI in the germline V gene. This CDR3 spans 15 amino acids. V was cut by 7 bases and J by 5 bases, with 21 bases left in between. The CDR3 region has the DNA TGTGCCAGCACCCCCATGTCAGGGTGGGTAGACGAGCAGTACTTC. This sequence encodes CASTPMSGWVDEQYF.

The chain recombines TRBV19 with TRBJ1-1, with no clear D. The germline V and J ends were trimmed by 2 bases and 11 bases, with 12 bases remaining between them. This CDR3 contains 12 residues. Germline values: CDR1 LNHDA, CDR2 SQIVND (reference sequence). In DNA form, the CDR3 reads TGTGCCAGTAGTATATTTGGAGGACTGGCTTTCTTT. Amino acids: CASSIFGGLAFF.

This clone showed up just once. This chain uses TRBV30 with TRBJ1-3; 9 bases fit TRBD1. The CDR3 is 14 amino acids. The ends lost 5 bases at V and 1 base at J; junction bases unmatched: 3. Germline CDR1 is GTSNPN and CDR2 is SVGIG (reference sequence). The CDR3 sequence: CAWVDRGSGNTIYF. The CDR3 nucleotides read TGTGCCTGGGTGGACAGGGGTTCTGGAAACACCATATATTTT.

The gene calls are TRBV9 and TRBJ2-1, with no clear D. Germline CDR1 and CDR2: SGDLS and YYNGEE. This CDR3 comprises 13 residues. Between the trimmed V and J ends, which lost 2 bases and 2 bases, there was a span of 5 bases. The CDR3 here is CASSVRTYNEQFF. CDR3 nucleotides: TGTGCCAGCAGCGTGCGGACCTACAATGAGCAGTTCTTC.

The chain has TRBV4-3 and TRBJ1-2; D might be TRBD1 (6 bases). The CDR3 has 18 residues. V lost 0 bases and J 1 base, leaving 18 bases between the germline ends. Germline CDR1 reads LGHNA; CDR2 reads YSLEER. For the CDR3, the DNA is TGCGCCAGCAGCCAAGAACTCGTTGGTACAGGGAGTAACTATGGCTACACCTTC. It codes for CASSQELVGTGSNYGYTF.

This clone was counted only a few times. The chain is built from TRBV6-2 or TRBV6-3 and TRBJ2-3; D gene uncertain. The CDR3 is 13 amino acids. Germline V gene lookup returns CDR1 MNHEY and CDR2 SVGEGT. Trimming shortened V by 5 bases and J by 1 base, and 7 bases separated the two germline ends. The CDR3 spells CASSPSGTDTQYF. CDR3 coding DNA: TGTGCCAGCAGTCCCAGCGGCACAGATACGCAGTATTTT.

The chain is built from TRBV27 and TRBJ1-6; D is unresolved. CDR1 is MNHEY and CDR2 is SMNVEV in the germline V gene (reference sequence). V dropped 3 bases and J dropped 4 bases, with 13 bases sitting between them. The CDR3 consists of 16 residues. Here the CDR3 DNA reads TGTGCCAGCAGTTTTCGAGGACGGACTTATAATTCACCCCTCCACTTT. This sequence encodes CASSFRGRTYNSPLHF.

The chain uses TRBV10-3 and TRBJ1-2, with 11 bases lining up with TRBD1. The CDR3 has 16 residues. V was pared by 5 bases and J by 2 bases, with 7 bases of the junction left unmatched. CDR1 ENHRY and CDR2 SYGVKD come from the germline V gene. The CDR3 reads CAISTDRGQGNYGYTF. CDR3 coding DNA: TGTGCCATCAGTACGGACAGGGGGCAGGGGAACTATGGCTACACCTTC.

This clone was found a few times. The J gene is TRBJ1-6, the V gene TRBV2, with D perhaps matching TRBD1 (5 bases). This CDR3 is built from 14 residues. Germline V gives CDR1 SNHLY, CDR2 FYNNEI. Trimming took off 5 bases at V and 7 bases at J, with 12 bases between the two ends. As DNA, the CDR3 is TGTGCCAGCAGTAGCACAGGAATGAATTCACCCCTCCACTTT. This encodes CASSSTGMNSPLHF. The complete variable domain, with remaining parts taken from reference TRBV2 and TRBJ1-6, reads EPEVTQTPSHQVTQMGQEVILRCVPISNHLYFYWYRQILGQKVEFLVSFYNNEISEKSEIFDDQFSVERPDGSNFTLKIRSTKLEDSAMYFCASSSTGMNSPLHFGNGTRLTVT.